The 8 T cell receptor beta chains given below trace back to one sample, sequenced in a study of shared clonotypes between healthy human individuals. Sequencing was performed with immunoSEQ multiplex PCR; in TCRdb, only in-frame clones are kept and a portion is missing. The table shows about 1,500,000 clones, with roughly 96% occurring only once. Sequences were obtained from naive CD4+ T cells sorted from blood. The subset here: CD45RA+ positively selected. The source is a man aged 25-45 years in good health.

The rearrangement joins TRBV10-3 to TRBJ2-7, with TRBD1 matching 8 bases. CDR3 length: 11 amino acids. Germline V CDR1 and CDR2: ENHRY, SYGVKD. V was clipped by 10 bases and J by 3 bases; unmatched bases: 2. CDR3 amino acids: CASTGGYEQYF. DNA for the CDR3: TGTGCCAGTACAGGGGGCTACGAGCAGTACTTC.

The chain links TRBV6-1 to TRBJ2-5; D is uncertain. Trimming pared 5 bases from V and 4 bases from J, leaving 17 bases between. CDR3 length: 15 amino acids. Germline-derived CDR1 and CDR2 are MNHNS and SASEGT. CDR3 loop: CASSIWSRVGETQYF. The CDR3 nucleotides are TGTGCCAGCAGTATTTGGAGTAGGGTGGGAGAGACCCAGTACTTC.

The gene calls are TRBV28 and TRBJ2-3; D possibly uses TRBD1 or TRBD2 (5 bases each). Trimming removed 7 bases from V and 2 bases from J, with 19 bases in between. The CDR3 consists of 16 residues. Germline V gene data show CDR1 as MDHEN and CDR2 as SYDVKM. CDR3 residues: CASNLLGARSTDTQYF. In DNA, the CDR3 is TGTGCCAGCAACCTACTAGGGGCGCGGTCCACAGATACGCAGTATTTT.

This chain joins TRBV5-5 and TRBJ2-1; D tentatively fits TRBD1 or TRBD2 (5 bases each). Germline assignment: CDR1 SGHKS and CDR2 YYEKEE (reference sequence). The V gene lost 2 bases and the J gene lost 6 bases, with 12 bases spanning the gap. This CDR3 spans 14 amino acids. CDR3 sequence (DNA): TGTGCCAGCAGCTTCGTACTAGGGGTCAATGAGCAGTTCTTC. Its protein product is CASSFVLGVNEQFF. Full variable domain (missing parts from reference TRBV5-5 and TRBJ2-1): DAGVTQSPTHLIKTRGQQVTLRCSPISGHKSVSWYQQVLGQGPQFIFQYYEKEERGRGNFPDRFSARQFPNYSSELNVNALLLGDSALYLCASSFVLGVNEQFFGPGTRLTVL.

This chain links TRBV5-1 with TRBJ2-3; possibly TRBD1 for D (6 bases). The CDR3 totals 15 residues. Between the trimmed V and J ends, which lost 5 bases and 2 bases, there was a span of 15 bases. Germline V CDR1 and CDR2: SGHRS, YFSETQ. The CDR3 DNA reads as TGCGCCAGCAGTTCGACAGGTTTTTACACAGATACGCAGTATTTT. It codes for CASSSTGFYTDTQYF.

This clone has just one count. The chain joins TRBV4-3 to TRBJ2-2; TRBD1 matches at 7 bases. After removal of 4 bases from V and 4 bases from J, the junction contained 3 bases not matched to a gene. Germline assignment: CDR1 LGHNA and CDR2 YSLEER. The CDR3 loop spans 14 amino acids. CDR3 residues: CASSRQGSTGELFF. CDR3 nucleotides: TGCGCCAGCAGCCGACAGGGTAGCACCGGGGAGCTGTTTTTT.

The V gene is TRBV9, the J gene TRBJ2-3, with 8 bases fitting TRBD2. CDR3 length: 15 amino acids. Per germline, CDR1 SGDLS and CDR2 YYNGEE. The J segment lost 4 bases and the V segment lost 0 bases, leaving 4 bases of the junction unmatched. The CDR3 region has the DNA TGTGCCAGCAGCGTAGTTGGGACTAGAGCAGATACGCAGTATTTT. The encoded protein is CASSVVGTRADTQYF. Filled out from reference TRBV9 and TRBJ2-3, the complete variable domain reads DSGVTQTPKHLITATGQRVTLRCSPRSGDLSVYWYQQSLDQGLQFLIQYYNGEERAKGNILERFSAQQFPDLHSELNLSSLELGDSALYFCASSVVGTRADTQYFGPGTRLTVL.

The V gene is TRBV5-8, the J gene TRBJ2-5; D remains ambiguous. V was shortened by 1 base and J by 3 bases, with 7 bases between the two germline ends. CDR1 SGHTS and CDR2 YDEGEE come from the germline V gene. The CDR3 is made up of 13 amino acids. The CDR3 here is CASSLRRKETQYF. The CDR3 DNA reads as TGTGCCAGCAGCTTGAGAAGGAAAGAGACCCAGTACTTC. Full variable domain (rest looked up from reference TRBV5-8 and TRBJ2-5): EAGVTQSPTHLIKTRGQQATLRCSPISGHTSVYWYQQALGLGLQFLLWYDEGEERNRGNFPPRFSGRQFPNYSSELNVNALELEDSALYLCASSLRRKETQYFGPGTRLLVL.